The subject of this entry is one T cell receptor beta chain. The antigen remains undetermined. V was pared by 4 bases and J by 2 bases, with 13 bases between. Germline V gene lookup returns CDR1 SGHRS and CDR2 YFSETQ. This CDR3 has 14 amino acids. This table comes from immunoSEQ multiplex PCR, and its TCRdb copy is limited to in-frame clones, with some not included. The table shows 2 million or so clones, with roughly 94% occurring only once. These data are taken from a study of shared clonotypes between healthy human individuals. Study findings and constraints: Across subsets, estimated richness was generally greater for naive than for memory populations.

The V gene is TRBV5-1, the J gene TRBJ2-7, with a weak D call TRBD1 (5 bases). The receptor's source is a man aged 18-30 years in good health. The sample comprised naive CD4+ T cells sorted from blood. The subset denotes: CD45RA+ positively selected. The CDR3 DNA reads as TGCGCCAGCAGCAAGGACACTTCTACCTACGAGCAGTACTTC. Protein: CASSKDTSTYEQYF.